Shown below are 10 T cell receptor beta chains from a single sample sequenced in a study of T cell changes during pregnancy in multiple sclerosis. Method: immunoSEQ multiplex PCR; TCRdb's copy keeps in-frame clones and lacks some. The sample includes about 15,000 clones, approximately 80% of them seen just once. The material sequenced was CD8+ T cells from peripheral blood mononuclear cells, taken after pregnancy. Receptors were obtained from a female donor in good health, enrolled as a control in a pregnancy study.

The chain joins TRBV11-2 to TRBJ2-7, with D possibly being TRBD1 (5 bases). This CDR3 region has 14 residues. The V and J ends lost 0 bases and 2 bases respectively, with 8 bases between them. CDR1 and CDR2 (germline): SGHAT, FQNNGV. The CDR3 loop is CASSLDRRAYEQYF. The CDR3 coding sequence is TGTGCCAGCAGCTTAGATCGCAGGGCCTACGAGCAGTACTTC.

The chain recombines TRBV27 with TRBJ1-3; D unclear. Germline V lookup: CDR1 MNHEY, CDR2 SMNVEV (reference sequence). This CDR3 spans 11 amino acids. Trimming removed 6 bases at V and 3 bases at J, with 3 bases between. The CDR3 DNA reads TGTGCCAGCAGCAGTGGAAACACCATATATTTT. It translates to CASSSGNTIYF.

The V and J genes are TRBV6-1 and TRBJ2-7; the D gene is possibly TRBD2 (5 bases). The CDR3 covers 14 residues. Germline V gene lookup returns CDR1 MNHNS and CDR2 SASEGT. V was trimmed by 1 base and J by 11 bases, leaving 18 bases between them. CDR3 DNA: TGTGCCAGCAGTGAAGAGGTGATCGGCTCGGGGAAGTACTTC. As protein: CASSEEVIGSGKYF.

This clone is medium-sized by share. The chain links TRBV9 to TRBJ2-3, with TRBD1 as a possible D gene (5 bases). CDR3 size: 16 residues. Germline CDR1 reads SGDLS; CDR2 reads YYNGEE. V lost 3 bases, J lost 3 bases, and 17 bases lay in between. CDR3 nucleotides: TGTGCCAGCAGCGCCACCCATGGCAGGGCGACAGATACGCAGTATTTT. Its translation is CASSATHGRATDTQYF.

The chain has TRBV6-5 and TRBJ1-2, with TRBD1 matching 7 bases. CDR3 length: 15 residues. The germline gives CDR1 MNHEY, CDR2 SVGAGI. J was trimmed by 4 bases and V by 0 bases; bases with no gene match: 5. The CDR3 spells CASSYSTGRGYGYTF. CDR3 sequence (DNA): TGTGCCAGCAGTTACTCGACAGGGAGAGGCTATGGCTACACCTTC.

The V gene is TRBV5-4, the J gene TRBJ2-3; D uncertain. This CDR3 has 13 amino acids. Trimming cost V 4 bases and J 0 bases, with 6 bases left between them. Germline V CDR1 and CDR2: SGHNT, YYREEE (reference sequence). The CDR3 DNA reads TGTGCCAGCAGCCCCTCTAGCACAGATACGCAGTATTTT. It is translated as CASSPSSTDTQYF.

The chain links TRBV6-5 to TRBJ1-2; no clear D. The CDR3 has 14 amino acids. V was clipped by 5 bases and J by 0 bases, with 10 bases between them. Germline V gene data show CDR1 as MNHEY and CDR2 as SVGAGI. CDR3 bases: TGTGCCAGCAGTACCACCCAGACTAACTATGGCTACACCTTC. This sequence encodes CASSTTQTNYGYTF.

The J gene is TRBJ2-7, the V gene TRBV7-9; D possibly corresponds to TRBD1 (5 bases). V lost 0 bases and J lost 0, with 18 bases in between. There are 18 residues in the CDR3. The germline gives CDR1 SEHNR, CDR2 FQNEAQ (reference sequence). As DNA, the CDR3 is TGTGCCAGCAGCTTAGCCCCTCAGGGCCTCCCACTCTCCTACGAGCAGTACTTC. Encoded protein: CASSLAPQGLPLSYEQYF.

This clone was detected a few times. V and J are TRBV27 and TRBJ2-2; D is possibly TRBD2 (5 bases). CDR3 length: 12 residues. V gave up 2 bases and J gave up 8 bases, with 6 bases separating them. Germline values: CDR1 MNHEY, CDR2 SMNVEV (reference sequence). The CDR3 protein is CASSLRGGELFF. The CDR3 DNA reads TGTGCCAGCAGTTTACGGGGAGGGGAGCTGTTTTTT.

The rearrangement uses TRBV30 and TRBJ1-3; a possible D gene is TRBD1 (6 bases). Trimming took off 2 bases at V and 4 bases at J, with 12 bases between the two ends. CDR1 is GTSNPN and CDR2 is SVGIG in the germline V gene (reference sequence). CDR3 size: 14 residues. DNA of the CDR3: TGTGCCTGGAGTTTGGGGGCAGGAGGAAACACCATATATTTT. It is translated as CAWSLGAGGNTIYF.